These 10 T cell receptor beta chains came from one sample sequenced in a study of beta chain features in type 1 diabetes. Study-wide points: People with Type 1 diabetes carried modestly yet significantly shorter TCRB CDR3s in all four CD4+ subsets.

Reverse transcription of all isolated RNA meant that expressed TCRB transcripts were sequenced. Profiled with immunoSEQ multiplex PCR; TCRdb holds only in-frame clones, not every one. The data show hundreds of thousands of clones, roughly 13% seen once. Their target antigens are unknown. The sequenced material came from naive CD4+ T cells from blood. The receptors here all came from a man in his late teens or twenties with type 1 diabetes.

The chain is built from TRBV18 and TRBJ1-5; 11 bases map to TRBD1. Germline-derived CDR1 and CDR2 are KGHSH and LQKENI. Trimming at V came to 3 bases and at J to 8 bases, leaving 9 bases not matched to a gene. The CDR3 contains 16 residues. The CDR3 region is CASSPGQGAVLEPQHF. CDR3 DNA sequence: TGTGCCAGCTCACCCGGACAGGGGGCTGTTTTAGAGCCCCAGCATTTT.

There are a few counts of this clone. The chain combines TRBV7-3 with TRBJ1-2; 7 nucleotides line up with TRBD1. V was pared by 5 bases and J by 8 bases, with 5 bases of the junction left unmatched. Per germline, CDR1 SGHTA and CDR2 FQGTGA. The CDR3 spans 12 residues. The CDR3 DNA is TGTGCCAGCAGCCCGACAGGGATCGGCTACACCTTC. Residues: CASSPTGIGYTF.

The chain is built from TRBV2 and TRBJ1-1; D possibly corresponds to TRBD1 (6 bases). Trimming left V 7 bases short and J 8 bases short, with 11 bases between. The CDR3 is 11 amino acids. The germline gives CDR1 SNHLY, CDR2 FYNNEI. The CDR3 nucleotides are TGTGCCAGCACCCGAGACAGGGAAGCTTTCTTT. Protein product: CASTRDREAFF.

The rearrangement uses TRBV5-6 and TRBJ1-1; D uncertain. The CDR3 loop spans 14 amino acids. Trimming removed 4 bases from V and 1 base from J, with 11 bases in between. Germline assignment: CDR1 SGHDT and CDR2 YYEEEE. CDR3: CASSPPSGNTEAFF. The CDR3 region has the DNA TGTGCCAGCAGCCCCCCCTCGGGGAACACTGAAGCTTTCTTT.

This clone was counted between two and nine times. The chain carries TRBV28 and TRBJ1-2; D is possibly TRBD1 (5 bases). Trimming removed 3 bases at V and 4 bases at J, with 9 bases between. CDR1 is MDHEN, CDR2 SYDVKM, per germline. The CDR3 is made up of 13 amino acids. For the CDR3, the DNA is TGTGCCAGCAGTTTCCGGGGGTCCTATGGCTACACCTTC. Residues: CASSFRGSYGYTF.

This clone was observed a few times. The chain recombines TRBV7-9 with TRBJ2-3; weak D call: TRBD2 (5 bases). The CDR3 is made up of 14 amino acids. CDR1 is SEHNR and CDR2 is FQNEAQ in the germline V gene (reference sequence). V lost 0 bases and J lost 4, with 8 bases in between. For the CDR3, the DNA is TGTGCCAGCAGCTTAGCGGGAGTATCAGATACGCAGTATTTT. Its protein product is CASSLAGVSDTQYF.

The V gene is TRBV6-5, the J gene TRBJ1-2; 11 positions agree with TRBD1. CDR3 length equals 12 residues. Germline lookup yields CDR1 MNHEY and CDR2 SVGAGI. V lost 10 bases, J lost 8 bases, and 6 bases stayed unmatched. The CDR3 region is CAIGQGAGGYTF. The CDR3 DNA reads as TGTGCCATCGGACAGGGGGCTGGCGGCTACACCTTC.

The J gene is TRBJ2-3, the V gene TRBV29-1; weak D call: TRBD2 (5 bases). V lost 7 bases and J 9 bases, leaving 11 bases between the germline ends. Germline loops: CDR1 SQVTM, CDR2 ANQGSEA. CDR3 length equals 10 residues. CDR3 bases: TGCAGCGCCCGGACTCCGACGCAGTATTTT. As protein: CSARTPTQYF.

The rearrangement links TRBV25-1 to TRBJ1-2; D is possibly TRBD1 (5 bases). The CDR3 spans 16 residues. Germline loops: CDR1 MGHDK, CDR2 SYGVNS. Trimming removed 2 bases at V and 0 bases at J, with 13 bases between. As DNA, the CDR3 is TGTGCCAGCAGTGAAAACCAGGGATCGGCTAACTATGGCTACACCTTC. It translates to CASSENQGSANYGYTF.

The chain carries TRBV5-1 and TRBJ1-6; D is ambiguous. The CDR3 has 13 amino acids. The ends were cut back, 1 base at V and 5 bases at J, with 4 bases in the middle. CDR1 is SGHRS, CDR2 YFSETQ, per germline. CDR3 in amino acids: CASSLNDNSPLHF. The CDR3 DNA reads TGCGCCAGCAGCTTGAACGATAATTCACCCCTCCACTTT.